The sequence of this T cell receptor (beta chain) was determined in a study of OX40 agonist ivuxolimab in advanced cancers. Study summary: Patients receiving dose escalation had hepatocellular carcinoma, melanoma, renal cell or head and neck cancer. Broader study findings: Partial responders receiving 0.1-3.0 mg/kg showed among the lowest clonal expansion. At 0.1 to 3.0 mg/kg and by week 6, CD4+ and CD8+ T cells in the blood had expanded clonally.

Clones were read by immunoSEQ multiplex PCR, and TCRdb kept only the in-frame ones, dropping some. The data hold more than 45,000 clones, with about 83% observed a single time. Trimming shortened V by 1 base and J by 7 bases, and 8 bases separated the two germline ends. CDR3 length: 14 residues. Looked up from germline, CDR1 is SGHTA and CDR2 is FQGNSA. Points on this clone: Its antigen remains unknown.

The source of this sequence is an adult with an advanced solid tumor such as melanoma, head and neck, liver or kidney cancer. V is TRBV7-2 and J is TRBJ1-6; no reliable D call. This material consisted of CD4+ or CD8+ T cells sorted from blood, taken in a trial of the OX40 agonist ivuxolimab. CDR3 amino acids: CASSLGPTNSPLHF. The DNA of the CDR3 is TGTGCCAGCAGCTTAGGTCCCACAAATTCACCCCTCCACTTT.